The present T cell receptor beta chain was sequenced within a study of T cell responses to AZD1222 COVID-19 vaccine. Only in-frame clones appear in the TCRdb table, and some are missing; sequencing was by immunoSEQ multiplex PCR. The sample contains fewer than 150,000 clones, about 88% of which appear only once. With 6 bases removed from V and 7 bases from J, the gap between germline ends came to 13 bases. The germline gives CDR1 MNHEY, CDR2 SVGAGI. CDR3 size: 13 residues. The input for sequencing was peripheral blood, taken 28 days after the second AZD1222 dose. This receptor was obtained from an adult who received the AZD1222 COVID-19 vaccine. This sequence joins TRBV6-5 and TRBJ1-5, with D possibly being TRBD1 (5 bases). The CDR3 sequence: CASSLGGTQPQHF. In nucleotides, the CDR3 is TGTGCCAGCAGCCTCGGGGGGACCCAGCCCCAGCATTTT.